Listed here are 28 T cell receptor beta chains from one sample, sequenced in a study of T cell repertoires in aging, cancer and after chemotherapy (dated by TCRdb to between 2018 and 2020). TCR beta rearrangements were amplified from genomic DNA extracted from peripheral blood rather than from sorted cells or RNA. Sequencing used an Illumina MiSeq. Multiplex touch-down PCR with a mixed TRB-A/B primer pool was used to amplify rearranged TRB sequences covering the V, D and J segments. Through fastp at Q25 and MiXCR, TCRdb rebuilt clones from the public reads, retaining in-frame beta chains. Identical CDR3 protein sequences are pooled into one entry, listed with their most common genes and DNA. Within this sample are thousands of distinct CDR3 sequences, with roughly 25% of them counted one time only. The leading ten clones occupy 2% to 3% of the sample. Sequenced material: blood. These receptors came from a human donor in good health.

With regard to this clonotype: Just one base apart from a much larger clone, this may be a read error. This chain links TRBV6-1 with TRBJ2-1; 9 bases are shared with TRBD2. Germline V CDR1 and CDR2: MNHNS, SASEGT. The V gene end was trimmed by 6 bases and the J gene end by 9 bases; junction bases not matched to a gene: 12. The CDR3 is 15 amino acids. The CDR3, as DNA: TGTGCCAGCAGACACGGTGCGGGAGGGCCACTTGAGCAGTTCTTC. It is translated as CASRHGAGGPLEQFF.

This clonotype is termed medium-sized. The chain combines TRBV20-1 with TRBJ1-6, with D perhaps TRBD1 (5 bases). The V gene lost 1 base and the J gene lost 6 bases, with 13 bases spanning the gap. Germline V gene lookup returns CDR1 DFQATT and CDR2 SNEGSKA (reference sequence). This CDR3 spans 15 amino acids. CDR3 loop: CSARADNSRNSPLHF. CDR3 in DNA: TGCAGTGCTAGAGCGGACAACTCGCGTAATTCACCCCTCCACTTT.

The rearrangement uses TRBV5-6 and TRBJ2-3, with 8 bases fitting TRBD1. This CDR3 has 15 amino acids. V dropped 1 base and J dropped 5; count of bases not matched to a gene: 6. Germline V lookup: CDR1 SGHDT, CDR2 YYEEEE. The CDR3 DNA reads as TGTGCCAGCAGCTTGACGGGACAGGTGGTAGATACGCAGTATTTT. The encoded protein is CASSLTGQVVDTQYF.

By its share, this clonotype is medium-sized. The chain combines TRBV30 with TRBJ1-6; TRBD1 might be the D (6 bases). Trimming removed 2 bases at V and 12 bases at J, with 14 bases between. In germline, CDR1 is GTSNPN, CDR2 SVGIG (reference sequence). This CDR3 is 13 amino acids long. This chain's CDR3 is CAWSQGQPGPLHF. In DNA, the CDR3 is TGTGCCTGGAGTCAGGGGCAGCCAGGACCCCTCCACTTT.

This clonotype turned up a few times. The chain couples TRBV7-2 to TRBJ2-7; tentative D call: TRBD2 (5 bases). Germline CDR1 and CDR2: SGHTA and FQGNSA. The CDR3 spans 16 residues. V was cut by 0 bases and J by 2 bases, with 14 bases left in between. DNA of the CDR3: TGTGCCAGCAGCTTAGCGGTTTTGGGGAGAGCCTACGAGCAGTACTTC. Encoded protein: CASSLAVLGRAYEQYF.

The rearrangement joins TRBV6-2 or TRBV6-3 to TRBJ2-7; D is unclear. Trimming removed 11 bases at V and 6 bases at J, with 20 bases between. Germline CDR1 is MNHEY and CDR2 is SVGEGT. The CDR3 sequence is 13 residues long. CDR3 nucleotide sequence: TGTGCCGTCCGACTGGGGTCTTTGAGCGAGCAGTACTTC. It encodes CAVRLGSLSEQYF.

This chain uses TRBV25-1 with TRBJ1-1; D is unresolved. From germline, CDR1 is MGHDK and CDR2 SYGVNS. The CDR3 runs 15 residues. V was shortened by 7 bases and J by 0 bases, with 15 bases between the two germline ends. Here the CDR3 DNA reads TGTGCCAGCACCCCCAAGCGCTCCATGAACACTGAAGCTTTCTTT. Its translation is CASTPKRSMNTEAFF.

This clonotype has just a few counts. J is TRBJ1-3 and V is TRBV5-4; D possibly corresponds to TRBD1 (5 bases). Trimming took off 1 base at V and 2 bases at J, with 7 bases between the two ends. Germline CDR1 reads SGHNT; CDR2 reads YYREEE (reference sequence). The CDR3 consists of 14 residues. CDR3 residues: CASSLWGAGNTIYF. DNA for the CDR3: TGTGCCAGCAGCTTGTGGGGGGCTGGAAACACCATATATTTT.

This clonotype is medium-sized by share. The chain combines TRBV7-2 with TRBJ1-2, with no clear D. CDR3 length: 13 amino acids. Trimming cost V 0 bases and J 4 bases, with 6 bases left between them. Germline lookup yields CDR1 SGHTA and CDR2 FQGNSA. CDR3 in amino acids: CASSLAASYGYTF. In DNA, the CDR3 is TGTGCCAGCAGCTTAGCGGCCAGCTATGGCTACACCTTC.

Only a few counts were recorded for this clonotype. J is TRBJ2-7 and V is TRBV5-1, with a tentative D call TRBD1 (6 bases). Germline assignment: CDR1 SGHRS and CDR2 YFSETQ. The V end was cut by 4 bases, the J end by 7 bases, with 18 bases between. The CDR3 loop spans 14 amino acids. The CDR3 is CASSGRTETFEQYF. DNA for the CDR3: TGCGCCAGCAGCGGGCGGACAGAGACGTTTGAGCAGTACTTC.

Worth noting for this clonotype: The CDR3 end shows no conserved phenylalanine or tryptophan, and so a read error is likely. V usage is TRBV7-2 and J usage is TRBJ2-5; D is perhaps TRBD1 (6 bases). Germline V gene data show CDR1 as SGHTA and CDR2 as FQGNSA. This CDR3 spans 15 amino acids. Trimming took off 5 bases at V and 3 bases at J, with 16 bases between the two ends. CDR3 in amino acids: CASSAYGDRKETQYL. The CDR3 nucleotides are TGTGCCAGCAGCGCCTACGGAGACAGGAAAGAGACCCAGTACTTA.

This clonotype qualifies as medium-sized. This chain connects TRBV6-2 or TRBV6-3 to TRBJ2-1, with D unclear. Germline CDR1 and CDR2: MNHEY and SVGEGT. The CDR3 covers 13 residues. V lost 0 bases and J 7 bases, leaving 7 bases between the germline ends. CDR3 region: CASSYSLGNEQFF. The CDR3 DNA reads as TGTGCCAGCAGTTACTCCCTGGGGAATGAGCAGTTCTTC.

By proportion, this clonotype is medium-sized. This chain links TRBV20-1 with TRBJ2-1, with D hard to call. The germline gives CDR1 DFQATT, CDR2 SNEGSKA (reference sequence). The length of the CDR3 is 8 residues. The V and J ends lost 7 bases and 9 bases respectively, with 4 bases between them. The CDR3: CSDSEQFF. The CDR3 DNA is TGCAGTGACAGTGAGCAGTTCTTC.

CDR3 nucleotide sequence: TGTGCCAGCAGGCGGGAAGAGACCCAGTACTTC. Translating it yields CASRREETQYF. This sequence joins TRBV28 and TRBJ2-5, with D maybe TRBD2 (5 bases). Trimming took off 6 bases at V and 3 bases at J, with 5 bases between the two ends. CDR1 is MDHEN and CDR2 is SYDVKM in the germline V gene. The CDR3 runs 11 residues.

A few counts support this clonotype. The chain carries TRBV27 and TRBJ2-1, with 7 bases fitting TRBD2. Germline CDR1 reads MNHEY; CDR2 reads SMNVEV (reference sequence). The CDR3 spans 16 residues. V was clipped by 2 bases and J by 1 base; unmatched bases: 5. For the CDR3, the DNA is TGTGCCAGCAGTTTAGGGAGCGGGAAATCCTACAATGAGCAGTTCTTC. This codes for CASSLGSGKSYNEQFF.

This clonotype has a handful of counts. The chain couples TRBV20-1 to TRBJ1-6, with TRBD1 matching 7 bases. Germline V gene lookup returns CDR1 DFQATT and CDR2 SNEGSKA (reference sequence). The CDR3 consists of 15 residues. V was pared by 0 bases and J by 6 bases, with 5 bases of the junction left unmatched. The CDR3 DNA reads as TGCAGTGCTAGAGAACGGACAGGCGGTAATTCACCCCTCCACTTT. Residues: CSARERTGGNSPLHF.

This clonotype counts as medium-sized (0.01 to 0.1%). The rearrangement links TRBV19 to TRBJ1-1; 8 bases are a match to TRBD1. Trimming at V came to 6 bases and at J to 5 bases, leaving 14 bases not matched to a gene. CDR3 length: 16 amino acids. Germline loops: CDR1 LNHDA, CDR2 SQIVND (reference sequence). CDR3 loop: CASSLLRTGRRTEAFF. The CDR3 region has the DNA TGTGCCAGTAGCCTACTCCGGACAGGGCGAAGGACTGAAGCTTTCTTT.

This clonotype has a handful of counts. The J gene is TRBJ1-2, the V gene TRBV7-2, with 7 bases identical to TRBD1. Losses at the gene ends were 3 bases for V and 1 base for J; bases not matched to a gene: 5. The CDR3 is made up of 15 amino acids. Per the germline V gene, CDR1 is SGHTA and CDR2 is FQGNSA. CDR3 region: CASSLHRGSNYGYTF. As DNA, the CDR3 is TGTGCCAGCAGCTTGCACAGGGGAAGTAACTATGGCTACACCTTC. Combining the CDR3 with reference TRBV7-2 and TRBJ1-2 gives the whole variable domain GAGVSQSPSNKVTEKGKDVELRCDPISGHTALYWYRQSLGQGLEFLIYFQGNSAPDKSGLPSDRFSAERTGGSVSTLTIQRTQQEDSAVYLCASSLHRGSNYGYTFGSGTRLTVV.

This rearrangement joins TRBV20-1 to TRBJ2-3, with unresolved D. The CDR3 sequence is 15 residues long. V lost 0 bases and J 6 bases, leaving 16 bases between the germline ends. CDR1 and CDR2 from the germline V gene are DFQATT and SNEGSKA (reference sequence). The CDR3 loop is CSARDQRQRADTQYF. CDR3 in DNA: TGCAGTGCTAGAGATCAGCGTCAGCGAGCGGATACGCAGTATTTT.

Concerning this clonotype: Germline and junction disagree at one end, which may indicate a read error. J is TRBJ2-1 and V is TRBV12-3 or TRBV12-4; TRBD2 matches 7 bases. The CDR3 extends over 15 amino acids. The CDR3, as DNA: TGTGCCAGCAGTAGACTAGCTAATTCCTACAATAAGCAGTTCTTC. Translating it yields CASSRLANSYNKQFF.

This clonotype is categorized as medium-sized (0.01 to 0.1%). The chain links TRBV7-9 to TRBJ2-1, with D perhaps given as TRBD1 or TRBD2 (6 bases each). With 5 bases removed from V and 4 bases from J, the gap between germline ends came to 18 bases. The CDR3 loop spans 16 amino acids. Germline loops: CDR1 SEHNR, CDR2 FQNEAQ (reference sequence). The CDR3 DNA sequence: TGTGCCAGCAGCGGCATGAGGGGGGCGGCGTACAATGAGCAGTTCTTC. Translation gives CASSGMRGAAYNEQFF.

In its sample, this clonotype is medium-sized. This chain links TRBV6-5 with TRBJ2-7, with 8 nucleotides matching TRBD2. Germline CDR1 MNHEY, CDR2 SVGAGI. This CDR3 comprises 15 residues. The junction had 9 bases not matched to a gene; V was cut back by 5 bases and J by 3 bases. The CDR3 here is CASSTLAGGNYEQYF. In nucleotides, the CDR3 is TGTGCCAGCAGTACCCTAGCGGGTGGGAACTACGAGCAGTACTTC.

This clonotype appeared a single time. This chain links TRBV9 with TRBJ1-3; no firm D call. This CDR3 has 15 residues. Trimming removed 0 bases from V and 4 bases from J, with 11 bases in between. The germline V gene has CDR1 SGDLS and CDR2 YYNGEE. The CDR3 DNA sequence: TGTGCCAGCAGCGTAGCACCGGACCGGGGAAACACCATATATTTT. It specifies CASSVAPDRGNTIYF.

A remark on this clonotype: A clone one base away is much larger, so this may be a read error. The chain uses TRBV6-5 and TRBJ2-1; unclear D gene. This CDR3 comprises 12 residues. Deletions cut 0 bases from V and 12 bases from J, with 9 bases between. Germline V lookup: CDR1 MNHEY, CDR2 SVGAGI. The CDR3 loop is CASSYSNGSQFF. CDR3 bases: TGTGCCAGCAGTTACTCGAATGGCTCGCAGTTCTTC.

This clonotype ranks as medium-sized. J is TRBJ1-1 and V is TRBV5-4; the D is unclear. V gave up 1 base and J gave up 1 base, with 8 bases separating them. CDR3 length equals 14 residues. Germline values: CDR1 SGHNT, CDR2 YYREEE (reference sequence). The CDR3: CASSLPGSNTEAFF. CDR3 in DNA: TGTGCCAGCAGCTTGCCGGGATCGAACACTGAAGCTTTCTTT.

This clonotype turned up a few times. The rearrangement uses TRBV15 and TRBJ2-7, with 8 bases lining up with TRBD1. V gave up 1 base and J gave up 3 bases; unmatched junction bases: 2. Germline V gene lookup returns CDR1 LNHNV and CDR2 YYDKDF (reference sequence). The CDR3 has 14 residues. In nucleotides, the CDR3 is TGTGCCACCAGCAGAGGGACAGGGAACTACGAGCAGTACTTC. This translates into CATSRGTGNYEQYF.

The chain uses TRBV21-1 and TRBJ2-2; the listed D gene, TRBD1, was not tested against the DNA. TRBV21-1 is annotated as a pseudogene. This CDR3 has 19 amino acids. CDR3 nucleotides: TGTGCCAGCAGCAAAGAACCCCCGGGACAGGGGGCGCAAAACGGGGAGCTGTTTTTT. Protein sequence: CASSKEPPGQGAQNGELFF.

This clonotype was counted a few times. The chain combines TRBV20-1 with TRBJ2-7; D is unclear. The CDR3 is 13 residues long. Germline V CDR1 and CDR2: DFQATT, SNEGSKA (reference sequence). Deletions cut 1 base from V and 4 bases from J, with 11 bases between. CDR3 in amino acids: CSARGPAYYEQYF. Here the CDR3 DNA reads TGCAGTGCTAGAGGCCCCGCTTATTACGAGCAGTACTTC.